Below are 29 T cell receptor beta chains sequenced from a single sample in a study of blood T cell repertoires in COVID-19. Using immunoSEQ multiplex PCR, the repertoire was profiled, and TCRdb retains in-frame clones only, with some absent. The sample yields approximately 90,000 clones, roughly 88% seen once. Sequenced: peripheral blood. These receptors all come from a human donor in a cohort sampled during active COVID-19.

The chain uses TRBV7-9 and TRBJ2-7; 9 bases line up with TRBD1. The trim removed 4 bases at V and 5 bases at J, leaving 6 bases unmatched. The CDR3 covers 14 residues. CDR1 is SEHNR and CDR2 is FQNEAQ in the germline V gene (reference sequence). CDR3 loop: CASSWTGESDEQYF. The CDR3 nucleotides read TGTGCCAGCAGCTGGACAGGGGAGTCGGACGAGCAGTACTTC.

This chain uses TRBV28 with TRBJ1-4; perhaps TRBD1 as D (6 bases). This CDR3 region has 12 residues. Germline values: CDR1 MDHEN, CDR2 SYDVKM. CDR3 in DNA: TGTGCAAGCGGGACAATCGGTGAAAAACTGTTTTTT. This translates into CASGTIGEKLFF.

This clone was counted only a few times. V is TRBV19 and J is TRBJ1-4; TRBD1 is a possible D gene (6 bases). Germline loops: CDR1 LNHDA, CDR2 SQIVND (reference sequence). The germline V and J ends were trimmed by 6 bases and 4 bases, with 18 bases remaining between them. This CDR3 spans 16 amino acids. CDR3 nucleotides: TGTGCCAGTAGCAGGAGGCAGGGGTTTGATAATGAAAAACTGTTTTTT. Encoded protein: CASSRRQGFDNEKLFF.

The chain links TRBV21-1 to TRBJ1-6; the listed D gene, TRBD1, was not tested against the DNA. TRBV21-1 is recorded as a pseudogene. CDR3 length: 16 amino acids. The CDR3 sequence is CASRDRANGRSSPLHF. The DNA for the CDR3 is TGTGCCAGCCGAGACAGGGCGAATGGACGGAGTTCACCCCTCCACTTT.

This chain connects TRBV5-4 to TRBJ2-3, with a tentative D call TRBD1 (6 bases). Germline assignment: CDR1 SGHNT and CDR2 YYREEE (reference sequence). Trimming pared 5 bases from V and 0 bases from J, leaving 16 bases between. The CDR3 totals 16 residues. The CDR3 reads CASRRAGTTSTDTQYF. CDR3 bases: TGTGCCAGCAGACGAGCCGGGACAACTAGCACAGATACGCAGTATTTT.

The chain links TRBV27 to TRBJ1-6; D might be TRBD1 (6 bases). The ends were cut back, 5 bases at V and 6 bases at J, with 17 bases in the middle. The CDR3 has 16 amino acids. Germline CDR1 is MNHEY and CDR2 is SMNVEV (reference sequence). CDR3 sequence (DNA): TGTGCCAGCAGTAAGCTACAGGGCCCCACTAATTCACCCCTCCACTTT. Translating it yields CASSKLQGPTNSPLHF.

This clone was seen only a few times. The CDR3 DNA follows: TGTGCCAGCAGCGCCTACTTAACAACTAATGAAAAACTGTTTTTT. Its translation: CASSAYLTTNEKLFF. J is TRBJ1-4 and V is TRBV7-8, with D unresolved. The CDR3 loop spans 15 amino acids. V was trimmed by 5 bases and J by 0 bases, leaving 10 bases between them. The V gene's germline CDR1 is SGHVS and CDR2 FQNEAQ.

This clone was counted a single time. The chain links TRBV6-5 to TRBJ2-7; 7 bases agree with TRBD2. The length of the CDR3 is 12 residues. The V gene end was trimmed by 6 bases and the J gene end by 4 bases; junction bases not matched to a gene: 3. CDR1 is MNHEY and CDR2 is SVGAGI in the germline V gene. This CDR3 is CASSEGGYEQYF. CDR3 bases: TGTGCCAGCAGCGAGGGAGGGTACGAGCAGTACTTC.

This chain links TRBV9 with TRBJ2-1; weak D call: TRBD2 (7 bases). Germline V lookup: CDR1 SGDLS, CDR2 YYNGEE. With 1 base removed from V and 10 bases from J, the gap between germline ends came to 24 bases. The CDR3 has 17 residues. The CDR3 DNA follows: TGTGCCAGCAGCGTAAAGAGGGGGGGGGCCCCAGTTTCGGAGCAGTTCTTC. It codes for CASSVKRGGAPVSEQFF.

The rearrangement links TRBV9 to TRBJ2-5; the D gene is possibly TRBD1 (6 bases). The CDR3 runs 13 residues. V lost 4 bases and J 3 bases, leaving 10 bases between the germline ends. Germline CDR1 SGDLS, CDR2 YYNGEE. CDR3 protein: CASSQGHKETQYF. Here the CDR3 DNA reads TGTGCCAGCAGCCAGGGGCATAAAGAGACCCAGTACTTC.

The chain has TRBV10-3 and TRBJ1-1, with D possibly being TRBD1 (5 bases). Per germline, CDR1 ENHRY and CDR2 SYGVKD. The CDR3 length is 15 residues. The V end lost 3 bases, the J end lost 0 bases, and 11 bases lay between the germline ends. CDR3 residues: CAISDLQGVNTEAFF. Written as DNA, the CDR3 is TGTGCCATCAGTGACCTACAAGGGGTGAACACTGAAGCTTTCTTT.

The chain carries TRBV21-1 and TRBJ2-1; the DNA was not compared with TRBD2, the D call given in the table. TRBV21-1 is shown as a pseudogene. The CDR3 runs 16 residues. CDR3 protein: CASSPLGGASYNEQFF. CDR3 coding DNA: TGTGCCAGCAGCCCCCTGGGGGGGGCCTCCTACAATGAGCAGTTCTTC.

This chain joins TRBV11-2 and TRBJ2-3, with 10 bases that match TRBD2. The CDR3 covers 17 residues. Germline V gene sequence: CDR1 SGHAT, CDR2 FQNNGV. Germline trimming cut 1 base from V and 0 bases from J; bases unmatched to any gene: 4. This chain's CDR3 is CASSLGLAGVSTDTQYF. CDR3 DNA: TGTGCCAGCAGCTTAGGCCTAGCGGGGGTTAGCACAGATACGCAGTATTTT.

The chain employs TRBV3-1 (or the pseudogene TRBV3-2) and TRBJ2-7, with D possibly TRBD1 on 6 matching bases. Germline V CDR1 and CDR2: LGHDT, YNNKEL (reference sequence). Trimming removed 1 base at V and 3 bases at J, with 10 bases between. This CDR3 has 14 residues. This CDR3 reads CASSQGFRGYEQYF. CDR3 DNA sequence: TGTGCCAGCAGCCAAGGGTTCAGGGGCTACGAGCAGTACTTC.

This clone was observed a single time. The chain uses TRBV5-4 and TRBJ2-7, with TRBD2 matching 10 bases. This CDR3 has 16 residues. V gave up 4 bases and J gave up 6 bases; unmatched junction bases: 13. Per the germline V gene, CDR1 is SGHNT and CDR2 is YYREEE (reference sequence). CDR3 bases: TGTGCCAGCAGCCTGACCCCTAGCGGGAGATCGAGCGAGCAGTACTTC. Protein product: CASSLTPSGRSSEQYF.

The gene calls are TRBV18 and TRBJ2-3; 7 nucleotides agree with TRBD2. Germline loops: CDR1 KGHSH, CDR2 LQKENI. J gave up 1 base and V 1 base, and 5 bases lay outside the gene matches. The CDR3 runs to 16 residues. In nucleotides, the CDR3 is TGTGCCAGCTCACCACGGAGCACTAGCGGCACAGATACGCAGTATTTT. Translation gives CASSPRSTSGTDTQYF.

A remark on this clone: The junction and the germline gene differ at one end; a read error may be behind it. The CDR3 DNA reads TGTGCCAGCAGTTCGTTGTTGGGGCGTGAAGTCTTC. Translation: CASSSLLGREVF. The chain joins TRBV6-5 to TRBJ2-7, with D tentatively TRBD1 (5 bases). This CDR3 is 12 amino acids long. Germline V gene sequence: CDR1 MNHEY, CDR2 SVGAGI.

This clone was seen a handful of times. The genes are TRBV12-1 and TRBJ2-3; the D call TRBD2 from the table was never checked on the DNA. TRBV12-1 is a recognized pseudogene. CDR3 size: 16 residues. The CDR3 DNA reads as TGTGCCAGCAGCGTCAGGGCGGTGACTAGCGGGAGGGTGGGGGTTTTT. Protein sequence: CASSVRAVTSGRVGVF.

As concerns this clone: The same CDR3 also results from other DNA sequences found in this sample. The chain links TRBV28 to TRBJ2-7; 11 nucleotides line up with TRBD2. Germline CDR1 MDHEN, CDR2 SYDVKM. This CDR3 region has 15 residues. After removal of 6 bases from V and 2 bases from J, the junction contained 6 bases not matched to a gene. The CDR3 sequence is CASSLGLAVTYEQYF. Here the CDR3 DNA reads TGTGCCAGCAGCTTGGGACTAGCGGTAACCTACGAGCAGTACTTC.

J is TRBJ2-7 and V is TRBV30; tentative D call: TRBD2 (6 bases). The CDR3 runs 13 residues. CDR1 and CDR2 from the germline V gene are GTSNPN and SVGIG (reference sequence). Trimming took 4 bases from V and 5 from J, leaving 15 bases between them. The CDR3 DNA is TGTGCCTGGAACCCCGGGGAGGTCCACGAGCAGTACTTC. Residues: CAWNPGEVHEQYF. Supplemented by reference TRBV30 and TRBJ2-7, the full variable domain reads SQTIHQWPATLVQPVGSPLSLECTVEGTSNPNLYWYRQAAGRGLQLLFYSVGIGQISSEVPQNLSASRPQDRQFILSSKKLLLSDSGFYLCAWNPGEVHEQYFGPGTRLTVT.

V gene TRBV6-2 or TRBV6-3 combines with J gene TRBJ1-5; no clear D gene. The CDR3 loop spans 16 amino acids. With 2 bases removed from V and 5 bases from J, the gap between germline ends came to 16 bases. Germline CDR1 reads MNHEY; CDR2 reads SVGEGT. The CDR3 sequence is CASSYGSPLADQPQHF. The CDR3 DNA reads TGTGCCAGCAGTTACGGATCTCCGCTAGCGGATCAGCCCCAGCATTTT.

This clone occurred once. The chain carries TRBV5-6 and TRBJ2-5; 10 positions agree with TRBD1. This CDR3 has 17 amino acids. J gave up 2 bases and V 2 bases, and 9 bases lay outside the gene matches. Germline CDR1 SGHDT, CDR2 YYEEEE. The CDR3 nucleotides read TGTGCCAGCAGCTTACTTACGGGACAGGGGTTGCAAGAGACCCAGTACTTC. Translated: CASSLLTGQGLQETQYF. Full variable domain (rest looked up from reference TRBV5-6 and TRBJ2-5): DAGVTQSPTHLIKTRGQQVTLRCSPKSGHDTVSWYQQALGQGPQFIFQYYEEEERQRGNFPDRFSGHQFPNYSSELNVNALLLGDSALYLCASSLLTGQGLQETQYFGPGTRLLVL.

The chain joins TRBV5-4 to TRBJ1-2; TRBD1 aligns across 7 bases. The junction had 1 base not matched to a gene; V was cut back by 2 bases and J by 6 bases. The CDR3 has 12 amino acids. The germline V gene has CDR1 SGHNT and CDR2 YYREEE (reference sequence). CDR3 amino acids: CASSFTGDGYTF. In DNA, the CDR3 is TGTGCCAGCAGCTTTACAGGGGATGGCTACACCTTC.

The J gene is TRBJ2-2, the V gene TRBV24-1; D is possibly TRBD1 (6 bases). The ends were cut back, 0 bases at V and 3 bases at J, with 16 bases in the middle. Germline V gene sequence: CDR1 KGHDR, CDR2 SFDVKD. This CDR3 comprises 18 residues. The CDR3 nucleotides are TGTGCCACCAGTGATTTGCCCCGAACAGGGTTCCACACCGGGGAGCTGTTTTTT. Translation gives CATSDLPRTGFHTGELFF.

This rearrangement joins TRBV29-1 to TRBJ2-7, with D possibly being TRBD1 (6 bases). This CDR3 is 15 amino acids long. Germline CDR1 is SQVTM and CDR2 is ANQGSEA. Trimming cost V 0 bases and J 5 bases, with 17 bases left between them. The CDR3 nucleotides are TGCAGCGTTGAAGATCTCCAGGGGTCAAGGAACGAGCAGTACTTC. As protein: CSVEDLQGSRNEQYF.

The chain links TRBV7-9 to TRBJ2-7, with unresolved D. This CDR3 comprises 14 residues. V lost 4 bases and J lost 3, with 13 bases in between. Germline values: CDR1 SEHNR, CDR2 FQNEAQ (reference sequence). The CDR3 DNA is TGTGCCAGCAGCTCACTCGTTGCTGACTACGAGCAGTACTTC. Its protein product is CASSSLVADYEQYF. Variable domain in full (rest from reference TRBV7-9 and TRBJ2-7): DTGVSQNPRHKITKRGQNVTFRCDPISEHNRLYWYRQTLGQGPEFLTYFQNEAQLEKSRLLSDRFSAERPKGSFSTLEIQRTEQGDSAMYLCASSSLVADYEQYFGPGTRLTVT.

The genes are TRBV19 and TRBJ1-1; D perhaps matches TRBD1 (5 bases). From germline, CDR1 is LNHDA and CDR2 SQIVND (reference sequence). The length of the CDR3 is 14 residues. Trimming shortened V by 7 bases and J by 2 bases, and 14 bases separated the two germline ends. This chain's CDR3 is CASTVTEINTEAFF. For the CDR3, the DNA is TGTGCCAGTACAGTGACAGAGATTAACACTGAAGCTTTCTTT.

CDR3 in DNA: TGTGCCAGCAGCGGACCTCCCCGGGACAGGGCCTACAATGAGCAGTTCTTC. Translation gives CASSGPPRDRAYNEQFF. This chain connects TRBV9 to TRBJ2-1; TRBD1 agrees at 9 bases. The CDR3 is made up of 17 amino acids. After removal of 3 bases from V and 2 bases from J, the junction contained 9 bases not matched to a gene. CDR1 is SGDLS, CDR2 YYNGEE, per germline.

V is TRBV7-9 and J is TRBJ1-5; a possible D gene is TRBD1 (5 bases). Trimming stripped 3 bases from V and 10 bases from J, with 13 bases between. Germline CDR1 reads SEHNR; CDR2 reads FQNEAQ (reference sequence). The CDR3 has 13 amino acids. The CDR3 coding sequence is TGTGCCAGCAGCTTTTCGGCCCAGGGACCCCAGCATTTT. This translates into CASSFSAQGPQHF. Complete variable domain (other parts from reference TRBV7-9 and TRBJ1-5): DTGVSQNPRHKITKRGQNVTFRCDPISEHNRLYWYRQTLGQGPEFLTYFQNEAQLEKSRLLSDRFSAERPKGSFSTLEIQRTEQGDSAMYLCASSFSAQGPQHFGDGTRLSIL.